Listed below are T cell receptor beta chains from one sample, sequenced in a study of OX40 agonist ivuxolimab in advanced cancers. Here immunoSEQ multiplex PCR was the method, and the copy in TCRdb shows in-frame clones only, minus some. The sample carries 77,000 or so clones, 88% recorded once. The sample here was CD4+ or CD8+ T cells sorted from blood, taken in a trial of the OX40 agonist ivuxolimab. The receptor set was obtained from an adult with an advanced solid tumor such as melanoma, head and neck, liver or kidney cancer. Both conserved end residues are part of each CDR3. The D gene is left open where the match is weak. Clone size is given for some rows only: seen once, a few or many times, or a class if the clone is expanded.

J	D	V	size	DNA	CDR3
TRBJ1-5	.	TRBV6-6	.	TGTGCCAGCAGTGATACAGGTGAACGAAATCAGCCCCAGCATTTT	CASSDTGERNQPQHF
TRBJ2-5	.	TRBV23-1	.	TGCGCCAGCAGTCAAACCACGGGGAGGTCCAAAGGGGAGACCCAGTACTTC	CASSQTTGRSKGETQYF
TRBJ1-1	.	TRBV10-1	.	TGCGCCAGCAGTGAAGGGGAGATAGGGTCGGGCACTGAAGCTTTCTTT	CASSEGEIGSGTEAFF
TRBJ2-1	TRBD2	TRBV29-1	.	TGCAGCGTTGAGGGGGCTAGCGGGTACAATGAGCAGTTCTTC	CSVEGASGYNEQFF
TRBJ1-1	.	TRBV30	.	TGTGCCTGGAGCTTGAACACTGAAGCTTTCTTT	CAWSLNTEAFF
TRBJ2-5	TRBD2	TRBV11-1	.	TGTGCCAGCAGCTTAGCGACTAGCGGGAGGGGGGAGACCCAGTACTTC	CASSLATSGRGETQYF
TRBJ1-4	.	TRBV5-1	.	TGCGCCAGCAGCTTGCAGGAAACGAATGAAAAACTGTTTTTT	CASSLQETNEKLFF
TRBJ2-7	TRBD1	TRBV28	.	TGTGCCAGCAGTAGAGGGGACAGCACCTACGAGCAGTACTTC	CASSRGDSTYEQYF
TRBJ2-1	TRBD2	TRBV27	.	TGTGCCAGCAGTTTGAAGGCGGGAGCGCGAAATGAGCAGTTCTTC	CASSLKAGARNEQFF
TRBJ1-2	.	TRBV6-6	.	TGTGCCAGCAGCCAGGATCCCCTCTATGGCTACACCTTC	CASSQDPLYGYTF
TRBJ1-6	TRBD1	TRBV7-2	once	TGTGCCAGCAGCTTAGGGCAGGGGGGTAATTCACCCCTCCACTTT	CASSLGQGGNSPLHF
TRBJ1-5	.	TRBV7-8	.	TGTGCCAGCAGCTCCGGGGGGCAGAAGAATCAGCCCCAGCATTTT	CASSSGGQKNQPQHF
TRBJ1-2	TRBD1	TRBV30	once	TGTGCACTCGGACAGGGGCAGTATGGCTACACCTTC	CALGQGQYGYTF
TRBJ1-4	TRBD1	TRBV6-5	.	TGTGCCAGCAGTTACAACAGGGGGCAGGTTAATGAAAAACTGTTTTTT	CASSYNRGQVNEKLFF
TRBJ2-6	.	TRBV6-1	.	TGTGCCAGCAGTGCACAGGGAGCTGGGGCCAACGTCCTGACTTTC	CASSAQGAGANVLTF
TRBJ1-1	.	TRBV10-2	once	TGCGCCCTCAGGGCCGGGGGGGTCAACACTGAAGCTTTCTTT	CALRAGGVNTEAFF
TRBJ1-2	TRBD1	TRBV27	.	TGTGCCAGCAGCCCGACAGGGGGCGTCTATGGCTACACCTTC	CASSPTGGVYGYTF
TRBJ1-1	TRBD1	TRBV6-1	few	TGTGCCAGCACTCGACAGGGGGCTACTGAAGCTTTCTTT	CASTRQGATEAFF
TRBJ1-5	TRBD1	TRBV2	.	TGTGCCAGCAGTCCGGGACAGTATAGCAATCAGCCCCAGCATTTT	CASSPGQYSNQPQHF
TRBJ1-2	.	TRBV5-1	.	TGCGCCAGCAGCTTAACAACCCGGGGGTATGGCTACACCTTC	CASSLTTRGYGYTF
TRBJ2-5	.	TRBV7-9	.	TGTGCCAGCAGCCAAGGGGGGGAGACCCAGTACTTC	CASSQGGETQYF
TRBJ2-7	TRBD1	TRBV7-3	.	TGTGCCAGCAGTTGGGACAGGACCTACGAGCAGTACTTC	CASSWDRTYEQYF
TRBJ2-7	.	TRBV2	.	TGTGCCAGCAAAAGCCGGGACAAGCCCTACGAGCAGTACTTC	CASKSRDKPYEQYF
TRBJ1-1	.	TRBV6-5	.	TGTGCCAGCAAGGTACTCGTGAACACTGAAGCTTTCTTT	CASKVLVNTEAFF
TRBJ1-4	.	TRBV5-5	.	TGTGCCAGCAGCTTGGGGCCACCTGACAAACTGTTTTTT	CASSLGPPDKLFF
TRBJ2-7	.	TRBV11-2	few	TGTGCCAGCAGCTTAGGCAGGGGCTCCTACGAGCAGTACTTC	CASSLGRGSYEQYF
TRBJ1-2	.	TRBV4-1	few	TGCGCCAGCAGTGGGGCCATGCCTAGGATGATTAATGGCTACACCTTC	CASSGAMPRMINGYTF
TRBJ2-6	.	TRBV18	once	TGTGCCAGCTCACCGCAGACAGGAATGTCTGGGGCCAACGTCCTGACTTTC	CASSPQTGMSGANVLTF
TRBJ2-5	TRBD1	TRBV2	.	TGTGCCAGCAGACGCTCGACAGGGGACCAAGAGACCCAGTACTTC	CASRRSTGDQETQYF
TRBJ2-5	.	TRBV4-1	.	TGCGCCAGCAGCCAAGAGGGACCCGATACGGCGTACCAAGAGACCCAGTACTTC	CASSQEGPDTAYQETQYF
TRBJ1-2	.	TRBV30	.	TGTGCCTGGAGTGTACCGGGGATGGGGATTGGCTACACCTTC	CAWSVPGMGIGYTF
TRBJ2-3	TRBD1	TRBV19	.	TGTGCCGGCCGACAGGGAGATACGCAGTATTTT	CAGRQGDTQYF
TRBJ1-1	TRBD1	TRBV6-1	.	TGTGCCAGTAGGGGGGTACAGGGGGGCACTGAAGCTTTCTTT	CASRGVQGGTEAFF
TRBJ2-2	TRBD1	TRBV6-5	.	TGTGCCAGCAGTTCCGGGACAGCGAACACCGGGGAGCTGTTTTTT	CASSSGTANTGELFF
TRBJ1-2	.	TRBV7-6	.	TGTGCCAGCAGCCCGTCGACAGCAAACTATGGCTACACCTTC	CASSPSTANYGYTF
TRBJ2-7	TRBD2	TRBV11-2	.	TGTGCCAGCAGCTCAGTACGTCGGACTAGCGGGAGTTCCTACGAGCAGTACTTC	CASSSVRRTSGSSYEQYF
TRBJ2-5	.	TRBV5-1	.	TGCGCCAGCAGCCGTACCGGGACCCATCAAGAGACCCAGTACTTC	CASSRTGTHQETQYF
TRBJ2-2	.	TRBV23-1	.	TGCGCCAGCAGTCCAAGACACCCCGGGCTCAGGGAGCTGTTTTTT	CASSPRHPGLRELFF
TRBJ2-7	.	TRBV5-1	.	TGCGCCAGCAGCTTGGGCGATACGGTCTACGAGCAGTACTTC	CASSLGDTVYEQYF
TRBJ1-1	.	TRBV18	.	TGTGCCAGCTCACCAGATCAGGCAGGGAAAACTGAAGCTTTCTTT	CASSPDQAGKTEAFF
TRBJ2-2	.	TRBV27	.	TGTGCCAGCAGTTTCCAAACAGGGTACACCGGGGAGCTGTTTTTT	CASSFQTGYTGELFF
TRBJ2-1	TRBD2	TRBV28	.	TGTGCCAGCAGGGGTGAGAGCGGCGGGGGGGCCTACAATGAGCAGTTCTTC	CASRGESGGGAYNEQFF
TRBJ1-4	.	TRBV10-3	once	TGTGCCATCAGTGAGGGAGATCAGGGGTTGGGAGAAAAACTGTTTTTT	CAISEGDQGLGEKLFF
TRBJ1-5	.	TRBV5-1	.	TGCGCCAGCAGCCCTGATGGGGAAAATCAGCCCCAGCATTTT	CASSPDGENQPQHF
TRBJ1-4	TRBD1	TRBV19	once	TGTGCCAGTAGTCCTAGGACAGGGGGTAACGAAAAACTGTTTTTT	CASSPRTGGNEKLFF
TRBJ1-5	.	TRBV6-4	.	TGTGCCAGCAGTGACTCATCCTGGGCCCAGCATTTT	CASSDSSWAQHF
TRBJ2-7	TRBD1	TRBV5-1	.	TGCGCCAGCAGCACGGGACAGACCTACTCCTACGAGCAGTACTTC	CASSTGQTYSYEQYF
TRBJ2-3	.	TRBV6-5	.	TGTGCCAGCAGTTACTCGGTCCAGGGATCAGATACGCAGTATTTT	CASSYSVQGSDTQYF
TRBJ1-4	.	TRBV30	.	TGTGCCTGGAGTGTCGGCGGGACTGAAAAACTGTTTTTT	CAWSVGGTEKLFF
TRBJ2-5	.	TRBV27	.	TGTGCCAGCAGTTTATCCTACAGGGAGGGTGAGACCCAGTACTTC	CASSLSYREGETQYF
TRBJ2-3	TRBD1	TRBV6-5	.	TGTGCCAGCAGTTACACCACAGGGGGCACAGATACGCAGTATTTT	CASSYTTGGTDTQYF
TRBJ2-3	.	TRBV7-3	.	TGTGCCAGCGGTTCCCGACAAACAGATACGCAGTATTTT	CASGSRQTDTQYF
TRBJ1-4	.	TRBV19	.	TGTGCCAGTAGTATCCCGAAGAGGGGTGAAAAACTGTTTTTT	CASSIPKRGEKLFF